These 7 T cell receptor beta chains were sequenced from one sample in a study of technical replicates of blood from a few donors. The assay was immunoSEQ multiplex PCR, and TCRdb's table has in-frame clones only and misses some. The data contain about 100,000 clones, nearly 96% of them singletons. Sequenced sample: T cells isolated from PBMCs. These receptors originate from a human donor in good health.

The chain has TRBV10-1 and TRBJ2-1, with TRBD2 identical over 9 bases. This CDR3 is built from 14 residues. V gave up 1 base and J gave up 9 bases; unmatched junction bases: 4. Germline V lookup: CDR1 WNHNN, CDR2 SYGVQD (reference sequence). The CDR3 nucleotides are TGCGCCAGCAGTGAGTTAGCGGGAGATCTTGAGCAGTTCTTC. Encoded protein: CASSELAGDLEQFF.

The genes are TRBV4-2 and TRBJ1-6; no definite D call. The germline V gene encodes CDR1 LGHNA and CDR2 YNFKEQ. Trimming pared 0 bases from V and 4 bases from J, leaving 10 bases between. CDR3 length: 16 amino acids. The CDR3 DNA is TGTGCCAGCAGCCAAGATCAGAACAGTTATAATTCACCCCTCCACTTT. It yields the protein CASSQDQNSYNSPLHF.

The chain combines TRBV25-1 with TRBJ2-7; D is possibly TRBD2 (5 bases). CDR3 length: 12 residues. V was trimmed by 4 bases and J by 6 bases, leaving 10 bases between them. CDR1 is MGHDK, CDR2 SYGVNS, per germline. Here the CDR3 DNA reads TGTGCCAGCAGTGCTCTTCGGGGCGAGCAGTACTTC. As protein: CASSALRGEQYF.

The gene calls are TRBV10-1 and TRBJ2-5, with 9 bases identical to TRBD1. The length of the CDR3 is 13 residues. Germline loops: CDR1 WNHNN, CDR2 SYGVQD (reference sequence). V trimming: 6 bases; J trimming: 4 bases; junction bases outside the gene matches: 3. CDR3: CASRKDRGETQYF. The CDR3 coding sequence is TGCGCCAGCAGAAAGGACAGGGGAGAGACCCAGTACTTC.

CDR3 sequence reads: CASSLGGGLMEQYF. The CDR3 DNA reads as TGTGCCAGCAGCTTGGGCGGGGGGCTTATGGAGCAGTACTTC. V gene TRBV5-5 combines with J gene TRBJ2-7; 8 bases line up with TRBD2. With V trimmed by 0 bases and J by 7 bases, 6 bases remained unmatched. Germline V gene data show CDR1 as SGHKS and CDR2 as YYEKEE (reference sequence). This CDR3 spans 14 amino acids.

The chain combines TRBV4-1 with TRBJ1-1, with 7 bases aligning to TRBD1. CDR1 and CDR2 from the germline V gene are MGHRA and YSYEKL. The trim removed 5 bases at V and 0 bases at J, leaving 12 bases unmatched. The CDR3 has 17 residues. CDR3 amino acids: CASSSRQGLGMNTEAFF. The CDR3 bases are TGCGCCAGCAGCTCCCGACAGGGATTGGGAATGAACACTGAAGCTTTCTTT.

The chain joins TRBV30 to TRBJ2-1; perhaps TRBD2 as D (6 bases). Looked up from germline, CDR1 is GTSNPN and CDR2 is SVGIG (reference sequence). This CDR3 is 13 amino acids long. Trimming removed 3 bases from V and 4 bases from J, with 10 bases in between. CDR3 region: CAWRRGPYNEQFF. As DNA, the CDR3 is TGTGCCTGGAGGCGGGGACCTTACAATGAGCAGTTCTTC.